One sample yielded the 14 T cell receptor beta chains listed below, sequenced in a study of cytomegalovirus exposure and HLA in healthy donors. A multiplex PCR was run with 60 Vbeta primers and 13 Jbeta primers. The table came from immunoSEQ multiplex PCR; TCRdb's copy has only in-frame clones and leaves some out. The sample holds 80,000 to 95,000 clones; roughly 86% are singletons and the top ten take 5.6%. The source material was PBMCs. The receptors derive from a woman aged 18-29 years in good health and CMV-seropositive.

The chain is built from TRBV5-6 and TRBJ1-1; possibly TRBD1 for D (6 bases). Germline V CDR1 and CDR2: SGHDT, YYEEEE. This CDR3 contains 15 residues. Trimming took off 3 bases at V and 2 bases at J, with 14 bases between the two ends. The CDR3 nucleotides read TGTGCCAGCAGCTCTCTAGGACAGACTAACACTGAAGCTTTCTTT. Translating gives CASSSLGQTNTEAFF.

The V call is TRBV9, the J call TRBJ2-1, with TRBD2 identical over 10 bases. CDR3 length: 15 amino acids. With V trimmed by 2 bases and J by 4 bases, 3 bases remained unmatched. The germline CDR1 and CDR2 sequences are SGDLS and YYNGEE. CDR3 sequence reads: CASSVGTSAYNEQFF. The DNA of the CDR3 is TGTGCCAGCAGCGTGGGGACTAGCGCTTACAATGAGCAGTTCTTC.

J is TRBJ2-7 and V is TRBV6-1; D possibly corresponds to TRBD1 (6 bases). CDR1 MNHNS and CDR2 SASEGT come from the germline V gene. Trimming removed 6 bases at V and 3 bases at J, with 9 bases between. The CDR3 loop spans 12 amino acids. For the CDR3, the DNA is TGTGCCAGCAGAAAGGACAGCTACGAGCAGTACTTC. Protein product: CASRKDSYEQYF.

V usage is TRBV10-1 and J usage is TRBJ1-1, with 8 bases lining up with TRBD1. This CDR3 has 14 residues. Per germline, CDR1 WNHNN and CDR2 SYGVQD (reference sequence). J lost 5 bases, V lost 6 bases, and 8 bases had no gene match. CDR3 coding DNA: TGCGCCAGCAGACCTAGACAGGGGAGGACTGAAGCTTTCTTT. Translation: CASRPRQGRTEAFF.

CDR3 region: CASSNRGLNEKLFF. The CDR3 DNA follows: TGTGCCAGCAGCAACAGGGGCTTGAATGAAAAACTGTTTTTT. The chain combines TRBV5-4 with TRBJ1-4, with 7 bases that match TRBD1. V lost 4 bases, J lost 5 bases, and 5 bases stayed unmatched. Per germline, CDR1 SGHNT and CDR2 YYREEE (reference sequence). CDR3 length equals 14 residues.

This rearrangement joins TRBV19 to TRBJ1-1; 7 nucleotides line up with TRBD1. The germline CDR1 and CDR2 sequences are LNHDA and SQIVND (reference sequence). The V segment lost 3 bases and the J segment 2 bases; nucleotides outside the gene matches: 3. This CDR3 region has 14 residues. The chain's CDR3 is CASSMTGSNTEAFF. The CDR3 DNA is TGTGCCAGTAGTATGACAGGGTCTAACACTGAAGCTTTCTTT.

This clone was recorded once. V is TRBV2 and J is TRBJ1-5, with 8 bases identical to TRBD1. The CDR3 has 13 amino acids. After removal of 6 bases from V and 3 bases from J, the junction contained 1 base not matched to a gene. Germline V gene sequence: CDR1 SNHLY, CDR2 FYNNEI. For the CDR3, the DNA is TGTGCCAGCAGCAGGGGGCCCAATCAGCCCCAGCATTTT. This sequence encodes CASSRGPNQPQHF.

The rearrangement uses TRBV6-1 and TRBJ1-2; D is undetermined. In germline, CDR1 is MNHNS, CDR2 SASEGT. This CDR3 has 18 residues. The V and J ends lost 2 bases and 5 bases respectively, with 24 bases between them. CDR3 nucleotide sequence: TGTGCCAGCAGTGAATTAGGTGACAAGAGATTATGGGTTTATGGCTACACCTTC. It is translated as CASSELGDKRLWVYGYTF.

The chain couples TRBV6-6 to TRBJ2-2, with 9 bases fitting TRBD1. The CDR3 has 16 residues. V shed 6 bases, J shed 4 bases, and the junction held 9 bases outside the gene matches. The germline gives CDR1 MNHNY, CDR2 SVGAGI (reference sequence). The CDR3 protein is CASRRPGTGSTGELFF. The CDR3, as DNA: TGTGCCAGCAGACGTCCCGGGACAGGGAGCACCGGGGAGCTGTTTTTT.

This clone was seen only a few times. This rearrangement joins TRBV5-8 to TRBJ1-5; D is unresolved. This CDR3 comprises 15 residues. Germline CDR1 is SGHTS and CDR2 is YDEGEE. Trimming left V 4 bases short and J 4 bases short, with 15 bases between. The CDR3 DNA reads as TGTGCCAGCAGCGCCTGGATGGGGAGTAATCAGCCCCAGCATTTT. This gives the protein CASSAWMGSNQPQHF.

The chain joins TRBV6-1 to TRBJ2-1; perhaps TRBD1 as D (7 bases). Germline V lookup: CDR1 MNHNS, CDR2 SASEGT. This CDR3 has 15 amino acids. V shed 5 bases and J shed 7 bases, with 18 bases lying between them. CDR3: CASSPTGDAGNEQFF. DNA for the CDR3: TGTGCCAGCAGTCCTACAGGGGATGCGGGGAATGAGCAGTTCTTC.

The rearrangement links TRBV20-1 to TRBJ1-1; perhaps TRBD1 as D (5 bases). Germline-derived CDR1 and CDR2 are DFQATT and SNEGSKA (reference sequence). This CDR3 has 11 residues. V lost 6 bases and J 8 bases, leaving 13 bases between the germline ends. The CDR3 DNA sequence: TGCAGTGCCCCCGTGGGGGGAGAAGCTTTCTTT. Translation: CSAPVGGEAFF.

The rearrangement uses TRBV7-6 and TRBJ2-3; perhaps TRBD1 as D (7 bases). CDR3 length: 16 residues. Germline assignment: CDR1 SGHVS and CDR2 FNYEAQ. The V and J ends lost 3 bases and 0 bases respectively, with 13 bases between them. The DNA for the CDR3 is TGTGCCAGCAGCTTTGGAGGGACAGTCAGCACAGATACGCAGTATTTT. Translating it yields CASSFGGTVSTDTQYF.

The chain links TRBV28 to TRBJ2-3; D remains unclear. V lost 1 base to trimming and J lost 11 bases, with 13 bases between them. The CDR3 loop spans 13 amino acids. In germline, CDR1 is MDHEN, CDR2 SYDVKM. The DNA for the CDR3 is TGTGCCAGCAGTTTATCCGAGTTATCTTGGCAGTATTTT. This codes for CASSLSELSWQYF.